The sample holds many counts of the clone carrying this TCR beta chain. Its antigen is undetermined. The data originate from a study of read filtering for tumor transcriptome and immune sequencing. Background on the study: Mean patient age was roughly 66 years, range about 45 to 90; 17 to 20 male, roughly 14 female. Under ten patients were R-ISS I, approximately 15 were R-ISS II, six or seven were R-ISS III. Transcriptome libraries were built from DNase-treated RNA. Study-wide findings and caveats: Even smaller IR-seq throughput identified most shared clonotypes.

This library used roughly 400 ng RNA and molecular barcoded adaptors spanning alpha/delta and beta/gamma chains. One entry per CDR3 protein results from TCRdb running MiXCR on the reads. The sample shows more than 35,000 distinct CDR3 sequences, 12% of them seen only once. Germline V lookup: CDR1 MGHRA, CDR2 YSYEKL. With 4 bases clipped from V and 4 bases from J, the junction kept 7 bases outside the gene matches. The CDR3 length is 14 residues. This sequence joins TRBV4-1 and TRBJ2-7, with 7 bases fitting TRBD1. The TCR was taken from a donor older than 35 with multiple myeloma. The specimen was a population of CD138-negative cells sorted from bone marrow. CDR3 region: CASSPTGPGYEQYF. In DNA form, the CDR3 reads TGCGCCAGCAGCCCGACAGGGCCGGGTTACGAGCAGTACTTC.